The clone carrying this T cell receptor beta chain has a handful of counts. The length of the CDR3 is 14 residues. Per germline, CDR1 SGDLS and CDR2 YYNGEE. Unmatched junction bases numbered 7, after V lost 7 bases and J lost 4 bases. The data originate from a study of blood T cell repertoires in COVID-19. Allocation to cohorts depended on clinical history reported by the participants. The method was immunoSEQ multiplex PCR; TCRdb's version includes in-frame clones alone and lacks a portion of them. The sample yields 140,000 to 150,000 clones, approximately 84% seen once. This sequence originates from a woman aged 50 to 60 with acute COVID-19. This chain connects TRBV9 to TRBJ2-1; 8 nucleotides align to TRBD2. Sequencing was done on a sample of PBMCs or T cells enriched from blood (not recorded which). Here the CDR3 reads CASRPAGDYNEQFF. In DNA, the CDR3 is TGTGCCAGCCGACCAGCGGGAGATTACAATGAGCAGTTCTTC. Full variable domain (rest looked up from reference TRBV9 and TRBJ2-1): DSGVTQTPKHLITATGQRVTLRCSPRSGDLSVYWYQQSLDQGLQFLIQYYNGEERAKGNILERFSAQQFPDLHSELNLSSLELGDSALYFCASRPAGDYNEQFFGPGTRLTVL.